This T cell receptor (beta chain) stems from a study of T-cell memory formation after mild COVID-19. There are a few counts of this clonotype. Its antigen is not known. CDR3 length: 14 residues. V was pared by 7 bases and J by 7 bases, with 8 bases of the junction left unmatched. From germline, CDR1 is MDHEN and CDR2 SYDVKM. Study-wide points: Those CD4+ clones that contracted were mainly in CM and EM (CD8+ ones in EMRA).

A 5'RACE reaction primed in the constant segment made cDNA libraries of TCR alpha and TCR beta, and these carried sample barcodes and UMIs. Using its own MiXCR run on the 5' RACE reads, TCRdb lists one record per CDR3 protein. The sample includes roughly 240,000 distinct CDR3 sequences, about a sixth seen only once; the top ten take 22%. The rearrangement uses TRBV28 and TRBJ2-2, with 8 bases lining up with TRBD1. Sequenced: PBMCs or a T cell subset sorted from them (not recorded which). This receptor was taken from a man between 18 and 29 years old who had mild COVID-19 (a few samples of this study predate the infection). Cell type and time point are not known. The CDR3 loop is CASNRQGSGGELFF. Written as DNA, the CDR3 is TGTGCCAGCAACCGACAGGGGTCCGGCGGGGAGCTGTTTTTT.